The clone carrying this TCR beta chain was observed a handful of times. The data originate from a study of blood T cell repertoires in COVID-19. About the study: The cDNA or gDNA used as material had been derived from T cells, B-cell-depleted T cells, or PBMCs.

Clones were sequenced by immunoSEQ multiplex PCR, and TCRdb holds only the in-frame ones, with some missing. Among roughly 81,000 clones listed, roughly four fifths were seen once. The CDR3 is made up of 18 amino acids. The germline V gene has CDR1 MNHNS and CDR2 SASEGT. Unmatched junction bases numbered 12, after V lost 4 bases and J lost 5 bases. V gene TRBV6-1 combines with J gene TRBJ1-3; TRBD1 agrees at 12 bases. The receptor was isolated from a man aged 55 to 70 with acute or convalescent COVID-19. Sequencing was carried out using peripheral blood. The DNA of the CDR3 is TGTGCCAGCAGTGCCCGGGGGACAGGGGGCGCCTATAGAAACACCATATATTTT. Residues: CASSARGTGGAYRNTIYF.